These 15 T cell receptor beta chains share one sample of origin, sequenced in a study of identical twins. A single record per CDR3 protein comes from TCRdb applying MiXCR to the 5' RACE reads. The data show around 160,000 distinct CDR3 sequences, roughly 3.5% seen once. Material: memory T cells sorted from blood. Receptor source: a young man in good health.

This clonotype came up many times. V usage is TRBV20-1 and J usage is TRBJ2-1; 13 bases agree with TRBD2. Germline assignment: CDR1 DFQATT and CDR2 SNEGSKA (reference sequence). V trimming: 2 bases; J trimming: 0 bases; junction bases outside the gene matches: 4. The CDR3 extends over 17 amino acids. The CDR3 DNA follows: TGCAGTGCTAGAAGACTAGCGGGAGGCCTCTCCTACAATGAGCAGTTCTTC. Translation gives CSARRLAGGLSYNEQFF.

The chain links TRBV20-1 to TRBJ2-5; tentative D call: TRBD1 (5 bases). The CDR3 covers 15 residues. CDR1 and CDR2 (germline): DFQATT, SNEGSKA (reference sequence). V gave up 3 bases and J gave up 5 bases, with 19 bases separating them. The CDR3 sequence: CSASLHRIGPETQYF. CDR3 coding DNA: TGCAGTGCTAGCCTACACAGGATAGGCCCGGAGACCCAGTACTTC.

The chain combines TRBV5-4 with TRBJ2-7; TRBD1 is a possible D gene (6 bases). The CDR3 loop spans 16 amino acids. CDR1 and CDR2 from the germline V gene are SGHNT and YYREEE (reference sequence). The V end was cut by 3 bases, the J end by 4 bases, with 20 bases between. CDR3 in DNA: TGTGCCAGCAGCTGGACAGCCGGGACGAGACCTTACGAGCAGTACTTC. Translation: CASSWTAGTRPYEQYF.

This clonotype was observed many times. This chain joins TRBV9 and TRBJ2-2, with D unclear. Germline CDR1 is SGDLS and CDR2 is YYNGEE. The CDR3 extends over 12 amino acids. The V and J ends lost 4 bases and 7 bases respectively, with 8 bases between them. CDR3 coding DNA: TGTGCCAGCAGCCCTGGGGACGGGGAGCTGTTTTTT. It translates to CASSPGDGELFF.

Only a few counts were recorded for this clonotype. The chain couples TRBV6-1 to TRBJ2-7; D gene unclear. CDR3 size: 11 residues. V was shortened by 4 bases and J by 5 bases, with 6 bases between the two germline ends. Germline V gives CDR1 MNHNS, CDR2 SASEGT. CDR3 sequence: CASSGVHEQYV. As DNA, the CDR3 is TGTGCCAGCAGTGGGGTCCACGAGCAGTACGTC.

At least ten counts were recorded for this clonotype. The CDR3 protein is CASSPPTGIDTGELFF. The CDR3 DNA is TGTGCCAGCTCACCACCGACGGGGATAGACACCGGGGAGCTGTTTTTT. The chain couples TRBV18 to TRBJ2-2; D perhaps matches TRBD2 (5 bases). The ends were cut back, 0 bases at V and 3 bases at J, with 11 bases in the middle. This CDR3 has 16 amino acids. Germline lookup yields CDR1 KGHSH and CDR2 LQKENI.

This clonotype occurred many times. This chain links TRBV5-1 with TRBJ2-1; D is unclear. This CDR3 has 15 amino acids. Germline values: CDR1 SGHRS, CDR2 YFSETQ. With 0 bases removed from V and 1 base from J, the gap between germline ends came to 8 bases. The CDR3 sequence: CASSLGPQSYNEQFF. As DNA, the CDR3 is TGCGCCAGCAGCTTGGGCCCTCAATCCTACAATGAGCAGTTCTTC. Full variable domain (missing parts from reference TRBV5-1 and TRBJ2-1): KAGVTQTPRYLIKTRGQQVTLSCSPISGHRSVSWYQQTPGQGLQFLFEYFSETQRNKGNFPGRFSGRQFSNSRSEMNVSTLELGDSALYLCASSLGPQSYNEQFFGPGTRLTVL.

This clonotype was seen repeatedly, ten times or more. The CDR3 loop reads CASSFTRSPLHF. In nucleotides, the CDR3 is TGTGCCAGCAGCTTCACTCGATCACCCCTCCACTTT. V usage is TRBV11-2 and J usage is TRBJ1-6; D call uncertain. The length of the CDR3 is 12 residues. Germline V gene sequence: CDR1 SGHAT, CDR2 FQNNGV. The V gene lost 3 bases and the J gene lost 10 bases, with 7 bases spanning the gap.

This clonotype came up many times. The V gene is TRBV28, the J gene TRBJ2-7; 8 bases line up with TRBD2. Per germline, CDR1 MDHEN and CDR2 SYDVKM. Trimming at V came to 6 bases and at J to 3 bases, leaving 7 bases not matched to a gene. The CDR3 contains 14 residues. This CDR3 reads CASRSAGASYEQYF. Here the CDR3 DNA reads TGTGCCAGCAGATCAGCGGGAGCGAGCTACGAGCAGTACTTC.

This clonotype has ten or more counts. This sequence joins TRBV24-1 and TRBJ1-2, with D unclear. Deletions cut 2 bases from V and 5 bases from J, with 5 bases between. Germline values: CDR1 KGHDR, CDR2 SFDVKD. The CDR3 spans 12 residues. This CDR3 is CATSDSGYGYTF. In DNA, the CDR3 is TGTGCCACCAGTGATTCGGGGTATGGCTACACCTTC.

The chain recombines TRBV4-3 with TRBJ2-7; 7 nucleotides line up with TRBD1. The ends lost 2 bases at V and 4 bases at J; junction bases unmatched: 11. The CDR3 extends over 16 amino acids. Germline-derived CDR1 and CDR2 are LGHNA and YSLEER. The CDR3 region is CASSQPSAGTVYEQYF. Written as DNA, the CDR3 is TGCGCCAGCAGCCAACCCTCCGCCGGGACAGTATACGAGCAGTACTTC.

The J gene is TRBJ2-5, the V gene TRBV3-1; D uncertain. This CDR3 has 15 amino acids. The germline gives CDR1 LGHDT, CDR2 YNNKEL (reference sequence). Trimming removed 0 bases from V and 0 bases from J, with 8 bases in between. The DNA of the CDR3 is TGTGCCAGCAGCCAAGAACTGGGGAACCAAGAGACCCAGTACTTC. It translates to CASSQELGNQETQYF.

This clonotype has at least ten counts. The V gene is TRBV7-9, the J gene TRBJ1-4, with unresolved D. Trimming removed 5 bases from V and 8 bases from J, with 9 bases in between. Germline values: CDR1 SEHNR, CDR2 FQNEAQ (reference sequence). This CDR3 has 12 amino acids. This CDR3 is CASSRGREKLFF. Here the CDR3 DNA reads TGTGCCAGCAGCCGAGGTAGAGAAAAACTGTTTTTT.

The table lists this clonotype with many counts. The chain uses TRBV7-2 and TRBJ2-1; D may be TRBD1 or TRBD2 (5 bases each). This CDR3 has 15 amino acids. Deletions cut 6 bases from V and 5 bases from J, with 17 bases between. In germline, CDR1 is SGHTA, CDR2 FQGNSA. In DNA, the CDR3 is TGTGCCAGCAGTTTGCACCGGGACCCCCACAATGAGCAGTTCTTC. It codes for CASSLHRDPHNEQFF.

The table lists this clonotype with many counts. The gene calls are TRBV15 and TRBJ2-3, with D possibly TRBD1 on 6 matching bases. The V end was cut by 5 bases, the J end by 2 bases, with 14 bases between. The germline gives CDR1 LNHNV, CDR2 YYDKDF (reference sequence). CDR3 length equals 15 residues. CDR3 DNA: TGTGCCACCAGCGCTGACAGGCCAGACACAGATACGCAGTATTTT. This translates into CATSADRPDTDTQYF.